The sequence of this T cell receptor (beta chain) was determined in a study of cytomegalovirus exposure and HLA in healthy donors. Background on the study: The same platform was used for the 110 or so validation repertoires and the approximately 670 first-cohort repertoires, a later analysis reported. The study, taken as a whole, reports: Cytomegalovirus-associated status was assigned to some 180 TCR beta chains.

Repertoires were generated with immunoSEQ multiplex PCR, while TCRdb's copy carries only in-frame clones and drops some. Of about 160,000 clones in the sample, around 96% were seen once. Germline CDR1 reads MNHEY; CDR2 reads SMNVEV (reference sequence). Trimming took 3 bases from V and 7 from J, leaving 12 bases between them. The CDR3 length is 13 residues. With respect to this clone: The antigen remains unidentified.

This sequence was found in a young woman in good health and CMV-seronegative. The sample was PBMCs. The chain uses TRBV27 and TRBJ1-1, with unresolved D. For the CDR3, the DNA is TGTGCCAGCAGTTTCGCGGGGAGCATTGAAGCTTTCTTT. Translated: CASSFAGSIEAFF.